One sample yielded the 20 T cell receptor beta chains listed below, sequenced in a study of graft-versus-host responses after intestinal transplantation. Sequenced by immunoSEQ multiplex PCR; TCRdb stores in-frame clones only, minus some. The repertoire consists of over 65,000 clones, with 92% occurring once and the leading ten covering 0.65% to 0.75%. Sequenced material: PBMCs, taken 98 days after intestinal transplantation. The receptor source for this set is a human patient who received an intestinal transplant, so some T cells may come from the graft donor.

The V call is TRBV7-4, the J call TRBJ1-4; D call uncertain. V was trimmed by 5 bases and J by 3 bases, leaving 19 bases between them. Germline CDR1 SGHVT, CDR2 SQSDAQ. CDR3 length: 17 residues. The CDR3, as DNA: TGTGCCAGCAGCCCCTCTAGGAATATAGGATCTAATGAAAAACTGTTTTTT. Encoded protein: CASSPSRNIGSNEKLFF.

The chain links TRBV11-2 to TRBJ2-3, with 8 nucleotides matching TRBD2. The CDR3 contains 17 residues. Trimming at V came to 1 base and at J to 4 bases, leaving 10 bases not matched to a gene. CDR1 and CDR2 (germline): SGHAT, FQNNGV. This CDR3 is CASSLGTGTRTADTQYF. The CDR3 DNA is TGTGCCAGCAGCTTAGGGACCGGGACTAGGACGGCAGATACGCAGTATTTT.

The rearrangement uses TRBV5-1 and TRBJ1-1; 7 positions match TRBD1. Germline values: CDR1 SGHRS, CDR2 YFSETQ. CDR3 size: 13 residues. With V trimmed by 4 bases and J by 10 bases, 10 bases remained unmatched. The CDR3 DNA reads as TGCGCCAGCAGCCTTACGACAGGGCTGGGAGCTTTCTTT. It codes for CASSLTTGLGAFF.

The rearrangement joins TRBV5-4 to TRBJ2-5, with 9 bases fitting TRBD2. With V trimmed by 4 bases and J by 5 bases, 12 bases remained unmatched. CDR3 length: 16 residues. Germline CDR1 is SGHNT and CDR2 is YYREEE (reference sequence). As DNA, the CDR3 is TGTGCCAGCAGCCCCGGCGCGGGAGGGCCCGAGGAGACCCAGTACTTC. It yields the protein CASSPGAGGPEETQYF.

This sequence joins TRBV5-1 and TRBJ1-1; no clear D. The CDR3 is made up of 15 amino acids. Germline-derived CDR1 and CDR2 are SGHRS and YFSETQ. Trimming left V 0 bases short and J 0 bases short, with 9 bases between. CDR3 in amino acids: CASSLGGGMNTEAFF. In DNA, the CDR3 is TGCGCCAGCAGCTTGGGAGGAGGCATGAACACTGAAGCTTTCTTT.

This chain connects TRBV6-1 to TRBJ1-6; D perhaps matches TRBD1 (5 bases). From germline, CDR1 is MNHNS and CDR2 SASEGT. Trimming cost V 7 bases and J 6 bases, with 13 bases left between them. The CDR3 is 14 amino acids. The CDR3 spells CASTGGTSNSPLHF. CDR3 nucleotides: TGTGCCAGCACAGGTGGGACCTCTAATTCACCCCTCCACTTT.

This clone has just one count. The chain carries TRBV27 and TRBJ2-1; the D gene could be TRBD1 or TRBD2 (6 bases each). CDR3 size: 16 residues. Germline-derived CDR1 and CDR2 are MNHEY and SMNVEV (reference sequence). Trimming pared 5 bases from V and 7 bases from J, leaving 21 bases between. CDR3 DNA: TGTGCCAGCAGTACCCTAGGAGGGATAGGGGGAAATGAGCAGTTCTTC. It yields the protein CASSTLGGIGGNEQFF.

This clone occurred once. The gene calls are TRBV5-4 and TRBJ1-2; D possibly corresponds to TRBD1 (5 bases). V dropped 5 bases and J dropped 3 bases, with 14 bases sitting between them. Looked up from germline, CDR1 is SGHNT and CDR2 is YYREEE (reference sequence). The CDR3 has 14 residues. The CDR3, as DNA: TGTGCCAGCAGATCGGACACAAGTGACTATGGCTACACCTTC. It codes for CASRSDTSDYGYTF.

This clone was recorded once. The rearrangement joins TRBV7-9 to TRBJ2-7; perhaps D is TRBD1 or TRBD2 (6 bases each). Trimming cost V 7 bases and J 0 bases, with 22 bases left between them. This CDR3 comprises 17 residues. The germline gives CDR1 SEHNR, CDR2 FQNEAQ (reference sequence). The CDR3 DNA is TGTGCCAGCACTTACTTCCCGGGGGCGCAGAGCTCCTACGAGCAGTACTTC. The encoded protein is CASTYFPGAQSSYEQYF. The full variable domain, in which reference TRBV7-9 and TRBJ2-7 provide the parts outside the CDR3, is DTGVSQNPRHKITKRGQNVTFRCDPISEHNRLYWYRQTLGQGPEFLTYFQNEAQLEKSRLLSDRFSAERPKGSFSTLEIQRTEQGDSAMYLCASTYFPGAQSSYEQYFGPGTRLTVT.

This clone was seen just once. The genes are TRBV29-1 and TRBJ1-2; possible D gene TRBD1, 5 bases. Deletions cut 3 bases from V and 4 bases from J, with 15 bases between. Germline V CDR1 and CDR2: SQVTM, ANQGSEA. This CDR3 is 14 amino acids long. The CDR3 DNA follows: TGCAGCGTTGAGGGACTGCCGGCGACCTATGGCTACACCTTC. Protein: CSVEGLPATYGYTF. The full variable domain, its missing parts supplied by reference TRBV29-1 and TRBJ1-2, is SAVISQKPSRDICQRGTSLTIQCQVDSQVTMMFWYRQQPGQSLTLIATANQGSEATYESGFVIDKFPISRPNLTFSTLTVSNMSPEDSSIYLCSVEGLPATYGYTFGSGTRLTVV.

The CDR3 sequence is CASSPGSSYNEQFF. The CDR3 DNA reads as TGCGCCAGCAGTCCGGGTAGCTCCTACAATGAGCAGTTCTTC. The chain recombines TRBV5-1 with TRBJ2-1; D remains ambiguous. The V gene's germline CDR1 is SGHRS and CDR2 YFSETQ. CDR3 length equals 14 residues. Deletions cut 5 bases from V and 0 bases from J, with 9 bases between. Drawing the rest from reference TRBV5-1 and TRBJ2-1, the complete variable domain is KAGVTQTPRYLIKTRGQQVTLSCSPISGHRSVSWYQQTPGQGLQFLFEYFSETQRNKGNFPGRFSGRQFSNSRSEMNVSTLELGDSALYLCASSPGSSYNEQFFGPGTRLTVL.

The V and J genes are TRBV4-1 and TRBJ2-1; no clear D gene. Per germline, CDR1 MGHRA and CDR2 YSYEKL. The V end was cut by 1 base, the J end by 7 bases, with 11 bases between. The CDR3 is made up of 14 amino acids. The CDR3 loop is CASSQVSRSNEQFF. As DNA, the CDR3 is TGCGCCAGCAGCCAAGTGTCGCGATCTAATGAGCAGTTCTTC.

The genes are TRBV9 and TRBJ1-1; D is unresolved. CDR1 is SGDLS and CDR2 is YYNGEE in the germline V gene. Trimming stripped 0 bases from V and 0 bases from J, with 12 bases between. CDR3 length equals 16 residues. CDR3 DNA sequence: TGTGCCAGCAGCGTAGAGGAGGGCAACATGAACACTGAAGCTTTCTTT. Translation: CASSVEEGNMNTEAFF.

The chain couples TRBV7-3 to TRBJ1-5; D is undetermined. With 4 bases removed from V and 0 bases from J, the gap between germline ends came to 7 bases. Germline CDR1 is SGHTA and CDR2 is FQGTGA. The length of the CDR3 is 14 residues. CDR3: CASSSHNSNQPQHF. The CDR3 nucleotides are TGTGCCAGCAGCTCACACAATAGCAATCAGCCCCAGCATTTT. Complete variable domain (other parts from reference TRBV7-3 and TRBJ1-5): GAGVSQTPSNKVTEKGKYVELRCDPISGHTALYWYRQSLGQGPEFLIYFQGTGAADDSGLPNDRFFAVRPEGSVSTLKIQRTERGDSAVYLCASSSHNSNQPQHFGDGTRLSIL.

The chain links TRBV27 to TRBJ1-5; perhaps TRBD1 as D (6 bases). The CDR3 runs 16 residues. The germline V and J ends were trimmed by 5 bases and 2 bases, with 16 bases remaining between them. Germline loops: CDR1 MNHEY, CDR2 SMNVEV (reference sequence). CDR3 protein: CASSQLQGRGNQPQHF. Written as DNA, the CDR3 is TGTGCCAGCAGTCAACTACAGGGTAGGGGCAATCAGCCCCAGCATTTT.

Only a few counts were recorded for this clone. This CDR3 is also generated by other DNA sequences in the sample. The V gene is TRBV5-4, the J gene TRBJ2-7; either TRBD1 or TRBD2 may supply D (7 bases each). Germline V gene lookup returns CDR1 SGHNT and CDR2 YYREEE (reference sequence). Deletions cut 2 bases from V and 0 bases from J, with 12 bases between. CDR3 size: 15 residues. The CDR3 sequence: CASSFRGGASYEQYF. The CDR3 nucleotides are TGTGCCAGCAGCTTCAGGGGGGGGGCCTCCTACGAGCAGTACTTC.

This chain links TRBV5-5 with TRBJ2-7; D is undetermined. CDR1 and CDR2 (germline): SGHKS, YYEKEE (reference sequence). The CDR3 spans 13 residues. Trimming shortened V by 7 bases and J by 2 bases, and 13 bases separated the two germline ends. This CDR3 reads CASHETVAYEQYF. Here the CDR3 DNA reads TGTGCCAGCCATGAAACGGTCGCCTACGAGCAGTACTTC.

The chain couples TRBV23-1 to TRBJ2-1; D may correspond to TRBD1 or TRBD2 (6 bases each). TRBV23-1 is treated as an ORF (open reading frame) with a function not yet certain. The V and J ends lost 7 bases and 6 bases respectively, with 16 bases between them. The CDR3 length is 14 residues. This chain's CDR3 is CASTAEGVGNEQFF. CDR3 nucleotides: TGCGCCAGCACAGCGGAGGGGGTTGGCAATGAGCAGTTCTTC.

The chain is built from TRBV4-1 and TRBJ1-4; 10 positions match TRBD1. Germline CDR1 and CDR2: MGHRA and YSYEKL. V shed 1 base, J shed 5 bases, and the junction held 1 base outside the gene matches. The CDR3 extends over 15 amino acids. The CDR3 reads CASSQGDRGNEKLFF. The CDR3 region has the DNA TGCGCCAGCAGCCAAGGGGACAGGGGAAATGAAAAACTGTTTTTT.

The genes are TRBV7-3 and TRBJ2-1; TRBD2 aligns across 7 bases. The CDR3 consists of 14 residues. Trimming took 5 bases from V and 9 from J; bases not matched to a gene: 10. Per the germline V gene, CDR1 is SGHTA and CDR2 is FQGTGA. Here the CDR3 DNA reads TGTGCCAGCAGCCTTGGACTAGGAGGGAGTGAGCAGTTCTTC. This sequence encodes CASSLGLGGSEQFF.